The rows below give T cell receptor beta chains drawn from one sample of a study of shared clonotypes between healthy human individuals. The method was immunoSEQ multiplex PCR; TCRdb's version includes in-frame clones alone and lacks a portion of them. The sample lists 1,500,000 or so clones, roughly 96% occurring once. The sample taken for sequencing was naive CD4+ T cells sorted from blood. The receptors originated from a man under 40 in good health. CDR3s include the opening cysteine and the closing phenylalanine or tryptophan. D genes are given only for firm matches. Size is omitted from some rows. Given values are once, few, many or a class for expanded clones.

TRBV19	.	TRBJ2-2	.	CAGSTVGGTGELFF	TGTGCCGGATCAACCGTTGGCGGCACCGGGGAGCTGTTTTTT
TRBV18	.	TRBJ2-7	TRBD1	CASSSRQGQPLVYEQYF	TGTGCCAGCTCATCCCGACAGGGGCAGCCCTTGGTTTACGAGCAGTACTTC
TRBV28	.	TRBJ2-1	.	CASSLDLGGGGYEQFF	TGTGCCAGCAGTTTAGATCTTGGGGGAGGTGGGTATGAGCAGTTCTTC
TRBV28	.	TRBJ2-5	.	CASSNSGTGQETQYF	TGTGCCAGCAGTAACAGCGGGACAGGCCAAGAGACCCAGTACTTC
TRBV29-1	.	TRBJ2-1	.	CSVEDYPEQFF	TGCAGCGTTGAAGACTACCCTGAGCAGTTCTTC
TRBV4-1	.	TRBJ1-1	.	CASSHPGRNTEAFF	TGCGCCAGCAGCCACCCGGGGCGAAACACTGAAGCTTTCTTT
TRBV5-1	.	TRBJ2-7	.	CASSLTAGSSYEQYF	TGCGCCAGCAGCTTGACGGCAGGGAGCTCCTACGAGCAGTACTTC
TRBV28	.	TRBJ1-5	.	CASMGVGNQPQHF	TGTGCCAGCATGGGGGTCGGCAATCAGCCCCAGCATTTT
TRBV5-1	.	TRBJ2-1	TRBD2	CASRTSGTTYNEQFF	TGCGCCAGCAGGACCAGCGGGACGACCTACAATGAGCAGTTCTTC
TRBV15	once	TRBJ2-5	.	CATSRDAKETQYF	TGTGCCACCAGCAGAGATGCGAAAGAGACCCAGTACTTC
TRBV11-2	.	TRBJ1-3	.	CASSSLGGYSGNTIYF	TGTGCCAGCAGCTCCCTGGGCGGATACTCTGGAAACACCATATATTTT
TRBV7-2	.	TRBJ2-2	.	CASSSNRAGGELFF	TGTGCCAGCAGCTCGAACAGGGCTGGGGGGGAGCTGTTTTTT
TRBV27	.	TRBJ2-7	.	CASSSRPPPSSYEQYF	TGTGCCAGCAGTTCCCGCCCCCCGCCCAGCTCCTACGAGCAGTACTTC
TRBV6-1	.	TRBJ1-1	.	CASNPRPTEAFF	TGTGCCAGCAACCCCAGGCCCACTGAAGCTTTCTTT
TRBV5-4	.	TRBJ2-1	.	CASSSDRPGEQFF	TGTGCCAGCAGCTCTGACAGGCCGGGTGAGCAGTTCTTC
TRBV5-1	.	TRBJ2-4	TRBD1	CASSLTTGTGGGIQYF	TGCGCCAGCAGCTTGACTACCGGGACAGGGGGAGGCATTCAGTACTTC
TRBV1	.	TRBJ1-5	.	CTSSQDEQRGNQPQHF	TGCACCAGCAGCCAAGATGAGCAACGGGGCAATCAGCCCCAGCATTTT
TRBV11-2	.	TRBJ2-1	.	CASSLHYGKTNSYNEQFF	TGTGCCAGCAGCCTGCATTACGGTAAGACTAACTCCTACAATGAGCAGTTCTTC
TRBV18	.	TRBJ2-2	.	CASTPTREIGELFF	TGTGCCAGCACCCCTACCCGGGAGATCGGGGAGCTGTTTTTT
TRBV19	.	TRBJ2-2	.	CASSTQGLLENTGELFF	TGTGCCAGTAGTACTCAGGGGCTGCTAGAGAACACCGGGGAGCTGTTTTTT
TRBV5-5	.	TRBJ2-7	.	CASSLGLAKTYEQYF	TGTGCCAGCAGCTTGGGGCTAGCGAAAACCTACGAGCAGTACTTC
TRBV7-9	.	TRBJ2-7	TRBD2	CASSREGLGEQYF	TGTGCCAGCAGTCGGGAGGGCCTGGGCGAGCAGTACTTC
TRBV27	.	TRBJ2-7	TRBD2	CASSSPPGLAGAYEQYF	TGTGCCAGCAGTTCTCCACCGGGACTAGCGGGAGCCTACGAGCAGTACTTC
TRBV18	.	TRBJ1-3	.	CASSPQTHRASGNTIYF	TGTGCCAGCTCACCCCAAACTCACAGGGCCTCTGGAAACACCATATATTTT
TRBV14	.	TRBJ2-1	TRBD2	CASSPPGTSGRIYNEQFF	TGTGCCAGCAGCCCACCAGGGACTAGCGGGAGGATCTACAATGAGCAGTTCTTC
TRBV9	.	TRBJ2-2	.	CASSVETRGELFF	TGTGCCAGCAGCGTAGAGACCCGGGGGGAGCTGTTTTTT
TRBV28	once	TRBJ2-5	TRBD2	CASSLGGGPSETQYF	TGTGCCAGCAGTTTAGGCGGGGGGCCATCAGAGACCCAGTACTTC
TRBV10-3	.	TRBJ2-3	.	CAISDRGSEDTQYF	TGTGCCATCAGTGATCGAGGGAGTGAAGATACGCAGTATTTT
TRBV5-4	.	TRBJ2-1	.	CASTRESWSSYNEQFF	TGTGCCAGCACCAGGGAGAGTTGGAGCTCCTACAATGAGCAGTTCTTC
TRBV15	.	TRBJ2-7	.	CATSRVSSSHPYEQYF	TGTGCCACCAGCAGAGTTTCCTCCTCTCACCCCTACGAGCAGTACTTC
TRBV29-1	.	TRBJ1-1	TRBD1	CSAARQGGPSEAFF	TGCAGCGCCGCTAGACAGGGCGGTCCGAGTGAAGCTTTCTTT
TRBV27	.	TRBJ1-2	TRBD1	CASKMTGYGYTF	TGTGCCAGCAAGATGACAGGGTATGGCTACACCTTC
TRBV9	.	TRBJ1-3	.	CASSPGQSSGNTIYF	TGTGCCAGCAGCCCAGGACAGAGCTCTGGAAACACCATATATTTT
TRBV5-1	.	TRBJ2-1	TRBD2	CASSLGSLAGTYNEQFF	TGCGCCAGCAGCTTGGGGTCGCTAGCGGGAACCTACAATGAGCAGTTCTTC
TRBV5-1	.	TRBJ2-1	.	CASSSNTGNEQFF	TGCGCCAGCAGCTCGAACACAGGGAATGAGCAGTTCTTC